The source of this T cell receptor beta chain is a study of shared clonotypes between healthy human individuals. General study points: Against clonotypes common to all four donors, non-shared ones had lower generation probabilities.

The table came from immunoSEQ multiplex PCR; TCRdb's copy has only in-frame clones and leaves some out. The sample includes approximately 320,000 clones, under 80% of them seen just once. Germline V gene data show CDR1 as MNHNY and CDR2 as SVGAGI (reference sequence). The CDR3 loop spans 16 amino acids. Trimming cost V 5 bases and J 0 bases; bases outside gene matches: 7. On this clone itself: What it binds is unknown.

V usage is TRBV6-6 and J usage is TRBJ1-2; 9 nucleotides align to TRBD1. The sequence derives from a man aged 30-40 years in good health. Material for sequencing was memory CD4+ T cells sorted from blood. Stated subset: CD45RA-negative fraction. In DNA form, the CDR3 reads TGTGCCAGCAGTGGTACAGGGGGCTCAACTAACTATGGCTACACCTTC. Protein: CASSGTGGSTNYGYTF.